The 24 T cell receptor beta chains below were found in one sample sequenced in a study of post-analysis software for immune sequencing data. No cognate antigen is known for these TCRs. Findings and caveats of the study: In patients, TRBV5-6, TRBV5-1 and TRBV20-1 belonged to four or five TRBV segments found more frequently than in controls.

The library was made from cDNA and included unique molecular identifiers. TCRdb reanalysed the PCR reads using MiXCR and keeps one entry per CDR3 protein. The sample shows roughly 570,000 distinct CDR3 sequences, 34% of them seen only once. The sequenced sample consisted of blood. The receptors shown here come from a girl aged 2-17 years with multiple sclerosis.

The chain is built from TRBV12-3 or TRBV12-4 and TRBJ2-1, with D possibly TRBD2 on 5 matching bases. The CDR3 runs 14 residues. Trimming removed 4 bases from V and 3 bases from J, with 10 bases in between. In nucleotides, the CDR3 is TGTGCCAGCAGTTGCGGGCTCAACTACAATGAGCAGTTCTTC. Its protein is CASSCGLNYNEQFF.

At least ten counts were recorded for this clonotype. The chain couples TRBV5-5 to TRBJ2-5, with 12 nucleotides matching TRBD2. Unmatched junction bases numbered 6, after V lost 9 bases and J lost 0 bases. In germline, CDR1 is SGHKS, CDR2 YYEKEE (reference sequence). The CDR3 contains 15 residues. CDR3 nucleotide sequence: TGTGCCACCCAGACTAGCGGGGGCTACCAAGAGACCCAGTACTTC. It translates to CATQTSGGYQETQYF.

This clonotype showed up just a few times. CDR3 region: CASSPRTGFSYSPLHF. The DNA of the CDR3 is TGTGCCAGCAGTCCCCGGACAGGGTTTTCTTATTCACCCCTCCACTTT. The chain carries TRBV6-5 and TRBJ1-6; 8 positions agree with TRBD1. Germline V CDR1 and CDR2: MNHEY, SVGAGI. Trimming took 5 bases from V and 8 from J; bases not matched to a gene: 11. This CDR3 region has 16 residues.

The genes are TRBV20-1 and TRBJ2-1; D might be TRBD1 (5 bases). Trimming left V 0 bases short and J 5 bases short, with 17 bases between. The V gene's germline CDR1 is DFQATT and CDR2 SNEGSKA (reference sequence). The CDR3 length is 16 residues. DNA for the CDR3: TGCAGTGCTAGAGACCCCTTGGGGCCCCCCCACAATGAGCAGTTCTTC. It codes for CSARDPLGPPHNEQFF.

CDR3 DNA: TGTGCCAGCAGTTACTCAGGTGCAGGCCGCGAGCAGTACTTC. Protein sequence: CASSYSGAGREQYF. V gene TRBV6-6 combines with J gene TRBJ2-7; D call uncertain. CDR1 is MNHNY and CDR2 is SVGAGI in the germline V gene (reference sequence). The V end lost 0 bases, the J end lost 6 bases, and 12 bases lay between the germline ends. CDR3 length equals 14 residues.

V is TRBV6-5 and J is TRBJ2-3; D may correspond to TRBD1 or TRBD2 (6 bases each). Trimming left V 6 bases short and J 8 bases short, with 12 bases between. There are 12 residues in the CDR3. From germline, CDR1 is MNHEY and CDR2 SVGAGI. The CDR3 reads CASRQQGGTQYF. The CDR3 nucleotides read TGTGCCAGCAGGCAACAGGGAGGTACGCAGTATTTT.

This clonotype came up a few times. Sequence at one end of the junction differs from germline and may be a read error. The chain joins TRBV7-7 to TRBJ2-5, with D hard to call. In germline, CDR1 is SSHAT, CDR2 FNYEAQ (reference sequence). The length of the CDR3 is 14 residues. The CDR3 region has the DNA TGTGCTAGCAGCTTTCTAGACCTTAGGGAGACCCAGTACTTC. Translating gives CASSFLDLRETQYF.

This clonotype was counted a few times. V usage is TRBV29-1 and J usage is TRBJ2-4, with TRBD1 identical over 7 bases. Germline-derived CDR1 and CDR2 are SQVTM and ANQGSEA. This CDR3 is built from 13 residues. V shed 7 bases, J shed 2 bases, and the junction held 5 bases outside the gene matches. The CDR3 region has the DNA TGCAGCGCCACGACAGGGTCCAAAAACATTCAGTACTTC. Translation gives CSATTGSKNIQYF.

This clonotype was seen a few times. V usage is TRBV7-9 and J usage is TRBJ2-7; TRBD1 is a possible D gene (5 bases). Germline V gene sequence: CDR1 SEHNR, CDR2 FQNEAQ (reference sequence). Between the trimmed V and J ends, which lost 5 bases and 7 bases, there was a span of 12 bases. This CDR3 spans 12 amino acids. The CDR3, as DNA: TGTGCCAGCAGCCCCGACAGTGGAGAGCAGTACTTC. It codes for CASSPDSGEQYF.

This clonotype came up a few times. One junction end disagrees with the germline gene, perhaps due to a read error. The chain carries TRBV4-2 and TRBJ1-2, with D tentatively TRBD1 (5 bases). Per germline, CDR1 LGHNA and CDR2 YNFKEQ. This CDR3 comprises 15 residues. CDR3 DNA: TGTGTCAGCAGCCTTACCTTTGGCGTTCAGGGTGGCTACACCTTC. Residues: CVSSLTFGVQGGYTF.

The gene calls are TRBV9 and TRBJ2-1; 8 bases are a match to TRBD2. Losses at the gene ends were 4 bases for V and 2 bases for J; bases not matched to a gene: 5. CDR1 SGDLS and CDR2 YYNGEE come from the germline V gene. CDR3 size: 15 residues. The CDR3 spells CASSFTGGPYNEQFF. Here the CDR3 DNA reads TGTGCCAGCAGCTTCACGGGGGGGCCCTACAATGAGCAGTTCTTC.

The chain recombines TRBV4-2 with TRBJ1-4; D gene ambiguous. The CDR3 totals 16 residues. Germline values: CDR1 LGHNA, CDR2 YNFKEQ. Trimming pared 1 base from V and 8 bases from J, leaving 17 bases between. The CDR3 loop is CASSQGGEVSSEKLFF. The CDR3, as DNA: TGTGCCAGCAGCCAAGGTGGGGAGGTCTCGTCGGAAAAACTGTTTTTT.

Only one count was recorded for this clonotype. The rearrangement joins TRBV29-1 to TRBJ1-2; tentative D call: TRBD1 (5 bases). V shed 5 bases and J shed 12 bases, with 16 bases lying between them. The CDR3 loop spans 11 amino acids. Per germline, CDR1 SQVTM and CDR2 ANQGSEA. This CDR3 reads CSVFRVGGHTF. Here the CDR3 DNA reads TGCAGCGTTTTCAGGGTGGGCGGCCACACCTTC. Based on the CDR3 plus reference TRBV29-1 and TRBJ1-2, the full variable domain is SAVISQKPSRDICQRGTSLTIQCQVDSQVTMMFWYRQQPGQSLTLIATANQGSEATYESGFVIDKFPISRPNLTFSTLTVSNMSPEDSSIYLCSVFRVGGHTFGSGTRLTVV.

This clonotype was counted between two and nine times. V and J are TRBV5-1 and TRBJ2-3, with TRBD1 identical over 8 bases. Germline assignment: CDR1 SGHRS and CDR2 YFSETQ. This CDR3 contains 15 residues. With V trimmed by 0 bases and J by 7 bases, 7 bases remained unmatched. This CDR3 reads CASSLAGQGSYTQYF. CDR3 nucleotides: TGCGCCAGCAGCTTGGCCGGACAGGGAAGTTATACGCAGTATTTT.

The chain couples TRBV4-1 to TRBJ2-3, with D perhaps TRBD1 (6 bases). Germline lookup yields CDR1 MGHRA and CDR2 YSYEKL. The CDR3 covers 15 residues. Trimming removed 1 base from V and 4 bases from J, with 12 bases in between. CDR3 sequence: CASSQVYGGADTQYF. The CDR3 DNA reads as TGCGCCAGCAGCCAAGTATATGGGGGCGCAGATACGCAGTATTTT.

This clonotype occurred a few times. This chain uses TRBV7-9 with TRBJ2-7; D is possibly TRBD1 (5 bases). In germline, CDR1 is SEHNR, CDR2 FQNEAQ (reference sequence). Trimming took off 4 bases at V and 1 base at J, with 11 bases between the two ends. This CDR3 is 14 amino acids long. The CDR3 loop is CASSSRTLSYEQYF. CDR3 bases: TGTGCCAGCAGCTCGAGGACACTTTCCTACGAGCAGTACTTC.

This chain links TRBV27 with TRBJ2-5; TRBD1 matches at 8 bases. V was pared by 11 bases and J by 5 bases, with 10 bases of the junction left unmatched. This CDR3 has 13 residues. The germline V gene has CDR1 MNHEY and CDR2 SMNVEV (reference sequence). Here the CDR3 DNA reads TGTGCCGGCAAAATCGACAGGGGTGAGACCCAGTACTTC. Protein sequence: CAGKIDRGETQYF.

CDR3: CASSFGRTYNEQFF. The CDR3 DNA sequence: TGCGCCAGCAGCTTCGGCAGAACCTACAATGAGCAGTTCTTC. The chain links TRBV5-1 to TRBJ2-1; D is ambiguous. The length of the CDR3 is 14 residues. CDR1 is SGHRS and CDR2 is YFSETQ in the germline V gene. Trimming removed 2 bases from V and 2 bases from J, with 8 bases in between.

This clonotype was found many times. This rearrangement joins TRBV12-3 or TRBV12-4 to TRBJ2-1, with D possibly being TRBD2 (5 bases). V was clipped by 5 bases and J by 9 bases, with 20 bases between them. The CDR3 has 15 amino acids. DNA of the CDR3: TGTGCCAGCAGTAATAGAGGACTGGAACACGGTGAGCAGTTCTTC. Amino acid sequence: CASSNRGLEHGEQFF.

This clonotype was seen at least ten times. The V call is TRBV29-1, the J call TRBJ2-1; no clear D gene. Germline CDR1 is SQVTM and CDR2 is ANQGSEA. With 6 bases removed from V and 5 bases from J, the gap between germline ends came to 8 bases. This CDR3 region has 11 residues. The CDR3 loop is CSVTRDNEQFF. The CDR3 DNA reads TGCAGCGTCACACGGGACAATGAGCAGTTCTTC.

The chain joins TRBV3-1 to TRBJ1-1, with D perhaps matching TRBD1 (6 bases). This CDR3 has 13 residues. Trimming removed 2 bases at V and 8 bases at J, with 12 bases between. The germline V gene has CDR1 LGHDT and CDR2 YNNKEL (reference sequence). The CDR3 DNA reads TGTGCCAGCAGCCAAATAGGGGGGCGCGAAGCTTTCTTT. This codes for CASSQIGGREAFF.

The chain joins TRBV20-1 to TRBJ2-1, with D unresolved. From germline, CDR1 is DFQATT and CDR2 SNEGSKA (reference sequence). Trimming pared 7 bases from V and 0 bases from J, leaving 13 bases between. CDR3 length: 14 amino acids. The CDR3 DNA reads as TGCAGTGGAAAGGTGCTGAACTCCTACAATGAGCAGTTCTTC. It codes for CSGKVLNSYNEQFF.

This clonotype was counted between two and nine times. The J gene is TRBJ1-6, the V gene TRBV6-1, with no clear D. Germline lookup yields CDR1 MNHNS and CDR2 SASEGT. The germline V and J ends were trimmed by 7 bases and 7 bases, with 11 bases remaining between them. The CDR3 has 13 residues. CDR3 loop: CASTAAINSPLHF. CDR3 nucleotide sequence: TGTGCCAGCACGGCAGCGATAAATTCACCCCTCCACTTT.

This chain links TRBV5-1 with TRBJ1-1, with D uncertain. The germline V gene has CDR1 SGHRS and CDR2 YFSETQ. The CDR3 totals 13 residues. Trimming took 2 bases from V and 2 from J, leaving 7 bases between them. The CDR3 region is CASSFTVNTEAFF. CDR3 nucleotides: TGCGCCAGCAGCTTTACAGTTAACACTGAAGCTTTCTTT.